The clone carrying this T cell receptor (beta chain) was found a few times. Its target is not known. This entry comes from a study of T-cell reconstitution after alpha-beta-depleted transplantation in children. The study's findings and limits: The origin of alpha-beta T cells about two months after transplant was reportedly several hundred expanded graft clones.

Preparation of the TCRbeta library used unique molecular identifiers. TCRdb called the PCR reads again in MiXCR, with one record for every CDR3 protein. Counted here are roughly 570,000 distinct CDR3 sequences, 25% to 30% occurring once; the ten biggest clones make up around a third. The CDR3 contains 13 residues. V was trimmed by 4 bases and J by 2 bases, leaving 12 bases between them. Germline CDR1 is SQVTM and CDR2 is ANQGSEA. The receptor's source is a boy under three years old with Wiskott-Aldrich syndrome, due to receive a stem cell transplant. V and J are TRBV29-1 and TRBJ2-7, with a weak D call TRBD2 (5 bases). The source was PBMCs, collected before TCRalphabeta/CD19-depleted stem cell transplant. CDR3 bases: TGCAGCGTTGCTAACTCCGGGACCTACGAGCAGTACTTC. As protein: CSVANSGTYEQYF.